This T cell receptor beta chain was documented in a study of T cell responses to AZD1222 COVID-19 vaccine (dated by TCRdb to the early 2020s). Notes on the research overall: Because spike-specific TCR depth and breadth did not differ between the two schedules, AZD1222 recipients who got a second dose at roughly 4 weeks were pooled with those who got a second dose at roughly 12 weeks. A total of 233 trial participants underwent TCR sequencing, of whom some 210 received two doses of AZD1222 and some 25 received two doses of the MenACWY control vaccine. Enrollment into the trials was organized by age into subgroups of 18-55, 56-69 and 70-plus years, and those subgroups contained approximately 160, 26 and 62 TCR-sequenced participants, respectively.

Per the publication, the time point label means: baseline before first vaccination. Vaccinee samples were obtained from the UK trials COV001 and COV002, which included a single-blind randomized controlled phase 2/3 trial of AZD1222 (ChAdOx1 nCoV-19) in healthy adults. Trial participant PBMC samples were collected at day 0 and day 28 after the second dose for TCRbeta chain sequencing. Points the paper makes about the study in general: The 56-69-year group was small, and its depth increase did not reach significance, likely because of low power. The vaccine-associated CD4 TCRs covered the entire spike protein, and the dominant responses fell in regions 160-218 and 743-854. A significant rise in spike-specific TCR breadth and depth was observed after two AZD1222 doses relative to day 0 and relative to MenACWY recipients. Participants were mostly white British and included more females than males, and it was suggested by the authors that clonal diversity may have been underestimated. Conclusions about previously exposed vaccinees are limited because only six or seven AZD1222 recipients were SARS-CoV-2 seropositive at baseline. Reportedly, almost half of the unique spike-specific TCRs recognized epitopes lying outside the regions that are mutated in the B.1.351 and B.1.1.7 variants. Because no samples from the day 14 peak response were available, repertoires could be characterized only after the peak T cell response.

On this clone: The antigen this receptor binds is unknown. No much larger clonotype is one base removed from it; base qualities were not supplied.

Trimming removed 5 bases from V and 2 bases from J; the gene matches leave 9 bases unexplained. The cysteine opens and the phenylalanine closes a CDR3 of 15 amino acids. Only the CDR3 part of the read is kept: 45 bases, read in frame from the first base. CDR1 and CDR2 are drawn from the germline V gene (reference sequence): SEHNR, FQNEAQ. The CDR3 regions of human TCRbeta chains were analyzed by immunosequencing. The original pipeline was this. TCRs in the repertoires were compared against a reference library of SARS-CoV-2-specific TCRs that had been generated with the MIRA antigen-specificity platform. Breadth meant the fraction of unique TCRs that were SARS-CoV-2-associated, whereas depth meant the fraction of total T cells that were SARS-CoV-2-associated. Using the MIRA data, each spike-specific TCR was assigned both to the spike region to which the TCR was reactive and to a CD4 or CD8 class. Log10-transformed breadth and depth values were compared by one-way ANOVA with Sidak's multiple comparisons tests. TCRdb stores this immuneACCESS table with in-frame sequences only. Part of the clones is absent; in the studies checked, under half of the shortfall reflects unresolved V genes, and no reason is known for the rest. From that table come the V and J calls and clone size; the DNA was used to work out D and trimming. This sample has approximately 180,000 clones in its table, and about 92% of those were observed once. The ten largest clonotypes hold about 2.5% of the sample.

This clonotype was obtained from an adult in good health. The chain is made from TRBV7-9 and TRBJ2-7; 7 central nucleotides agree with TRBD1. The sample consisted of peripheral blood, taken on day 0 of AZD1222 vaccination. The sequence in DNA is TGTGCCAGCAGCCCGAGGGACAGTCAAGCCTACGAGCAGTACTTC. This gives the protein CASSPRDSQAYEQYF.